The subject of this entry is one T cell receptor beta chain. What it binds is not known. This record belongs to a study of CD8 T cells in Susac syndrome. Relapsing-remitting disease, either stable or active, was present in the treatment-naive patients who were the multiple sclerosis controls. Negative isolation yielded CD8+ and CD4+ T cells; FACS enriched TEMRA cells. RNA was extracted with the RNeasy kit, and a quantity of 0.5 to 1 ug was reverse transcribed using random hexamers. It was immunoSEQ multiplex PCR that amplified TCR beta CDR3 across 54 Vbeta and 13 Jbeta. A single record per CDR3 protein comes from TCRdb applying MiXCR to the immunoSEQ multiplex PCR reads. This sample has roughly 180,000 distinct CDR3 sequences, with approximately 93% found just once. The V and J ends lost 4 bases and 5 bases respectively, with 18 bases between them. CDR1 and CDR2 (germline): LGHNA, YSLEER. CDR3 length: 16 residues.

Findings and caveats of the study: Regarding the TCR sequencing and HLA analysis, the study admitted that a relatively small number of individuals were involved.

The specimen was CD4+ T cells from PBMCs. The chain recombines TRBV4-3 with TRBJ2-1; D is ambiguous. The receptor was derived from a human donor with multiple sclerosis. The CDR3 protein is CASSRFYSGLDNEQFF. The CDR3 DNA is TGCGCCAGCAGCCGTTTCTATTCCGGTTTGGACAATGAGCAGTTCTTC.